The T cell receptor delta chain under discussion was sequenced for a study of gamma-delta T cells after stem cell transplantation. About this clone: TCRdb assigns this DNA the protein of a much larger clone, which departs from its translation at residue 15; this likely reflects a read error, and the protein shown comes from translating the DNA.

TCRdb re-processed the RT-PCR reads using CATT. The repertoire holds nearly 600 delta-chain clones, with over 7.5% as singletons. The germline CDR1 and CDR2 sequences are GEAIGNYY and EKD. This CDR3 comprises 23 residues. With V trimmed by 3 bases and J by 0 bases, 26 bases remained unmatched. The sequenced material came from gamma-delta T cells. The J gene is TRDJ1, the V gene TRDV2, with 11 bases matching TRDD3. This TCR came from a human donor. It is not recorded whose cells these are; they may come from a transplant donor. CDR3 in amino acids: CACDLLLGDNTPNTRHYTDKLIF. CDR3 bases: TGTGCCTGTGACTTGTTACTGGGGGATAATACCCCGAATACCCGGCATTACACCGATAAACTCATCTTT.